The 19 T cell receptor beta chains below all came from one sample that was sequenced in a study of T-cell reconstitution after alpha-beta-depleted transplantation in children. Unique molecular identifiers were used to barcode this TCRbeta library. TCRdb reanalysed the PCR reads using MiXCR and keeps one entry per CDR3 protein. The data show about 980,000 distinct CDR3 sequences, 25% to 35% seen once. Sequencing was performed on PBMCs, mostly from graft donor cells, taken 360 days after TCRalphabeta/CD19-depleted stem cell transplant. These TCRs come from a boy under three years old who had a stem cell transplant for SCID, so the T cells may come from the graft donor.

This clonotype was seen only a few times. The chain recombines TRBV5-1 with TRBJ1-1, with D maybe TRBD1 (5 bases). V shed 7 bases and J shed 0 bases, with 16 bases lying between them. Germline CDR1 SGHRS, CDR2 YFSETQ. The CDR3 is 15 amino acids. The CDR3 region is CASRTGLGMNTEAFF. The CDR3 DNA is TGCGCCAGCCGAACGGGACTTGGGATGAACACTGAAGCTTTCTTT.

V gene TRBV3-1 combines with J gene TRBJ2-7, with D possibly called TRBD1 or TRBD2 (5 bases each). The CDR3 has 15 residues. Per the germline V gene, CDR1 is LGHDT and CDR2 is YNNKEL (reference sequence). The ends were cut back, 4 bases at V and 3 bases at J, with 16 bases in the middle. The CDR3 region is CASSLTGPGYYEQYF. CDR3 nucleotide sequence: TGTGCCAGCAGCCTGACGGGGCCAGGGTACTACGAGCAGTACTTC.

This chain links TRBV7-9 with TRBJ2-3; 10 nucleotides agree with TRBD2. The J segment lost 4 bases and the V segment lost 5 bases, leaving 9 bases of the junction unmatched. The V gene's germline CDR1 is SEHNR and CDR2 FQNEAQ (reference sequence). The CDR3 sequence is 16 residues long. For the CDR3, the DNA is TGTGCCAGCAGCCCCAGAGCGGGGGGGGCTTCAGATACGCAGTATTTT. Translating it yields CASSPRAGGASDTQYF.

The chain couples TRBV20-1 to TRBJ2-3; TRBD2 agrees at 8 bases. Germline V gene lookup returns CDR1 DFQATT and CDR2 SNEGSKA (reference sequence). Unmatched junction bases numbered 5, after V lost 0 bases and J lost 0 bases. The CDR3 consists of 16 residues. This CDR3 reads CSARDPERGSTDTQYF. CDR3 DNA sequence: TGCAGTGCTAGAGATCCAGAGCGGGGGAGCACAGATACGCAGTATTTT.

This clonotype was seen many times. The rearrangement uses TRBV7-9 and TRBJ2-2, with TRBD1 identical over 8 bases. The ends lost 5 bases at V and 5 bases at J; junction bases unmatched: 7. The CDR3 has 15 amino acids. Germline assignment: CDR1 SEHNR and CDR2 FQNEAQ (reference sequence). The chain's CDR3 is CASSASRGQTGELFF. The CDR3 DNA is TGTGCCAGCAGCGCGAGCAGGGGGCAGACCGGGGAGCTGTTTTTT.

The chain has TRBV15 and TRBJ1-1; TRBD1 matches at 12 bases. This CDR3 has 14 residues. With V trimmed by 5 bases and J by 6 bases, 4 bases remained unmatched. Germline CDR1 and CDR2: LNHNV and YYDKDF (reference sequence). The CDR3 here is CATSWDRGPPEAFF. The DNA for the CDR3 is TGTGCCACCAGCTGGGACAGGGGGCCGCCTGAAGCTTTCTTT. Full variable domain (remainder filled in from reference TRBV15 and TRBJ1-1): DAMVIQNPRYQVTQFGKPVTLSCSQTLNHNVMYWYQQKSSQAPKLLFHYYDKDFNNEADTPDNFQSRRPNTSFCFLDIRSPGLGDTAMYLCATSWDRGPPEAFFGQGTRLTVV.

The genes are TRBV9 and TRBJ2-1; TRBD2 aligns across 14 bases. The CDR3 sequence is 18 residues long. From germline, CDR1 is SGDLS and CDR2 YYNGEE. The V and J ends lost 4 bases and 4 bases, in that order; junction bases with no gene match: 10. The CDR3 region is CASSQASGLAGEYNEQFF. DNA for the CDR3: TGTGCCAGCAGCCAGGCCTCGGGACTAGCGGGGGAGTACAATGAGCAGTTCTTC.

V gene TRBV30 combines with J gene TRBJ2-5, with D uncertain. CDR1 is GTSNPN, CDR2 SVGIG, per germline (reference sequence). V lost 0 bases to trimming and J lost 5 bases, with 10 bases between them. The CDR3 sequence is 13 residues long. The CDR3 DNA sequence: TGTGCCTGGAGTGTAACCTATGGGGAGACCCAGTACTTC. Residues: CAWSVTYGETQYF. Filled out from reference TRBV30 and TRBJ2-5, the complete variable domain reads SQTIHQWPATLVQPVGSPLSLECTVEGTSNPNLYWYRQAAGRGLQLLFYSVGIGQISSEVPQNLSASRPQDRQFILSSKKLLLSDSGFYLCAWSVTYGETQYFGPGTRLLVL.

This chain joins TRBV6-1 and TRBJ1-5; D uncertain. Germline CDR1 reads MNHNS; CDR2 reads SASEGT. The CDR3 runs 15 residues. Between the trimmed V and J ends, which lost 7 bases and 5 bases, there was a span of 18 bases. In nucleotides, the CDR3 is TGTGCCAGCACGACGGACCAGAGCAGGTATCAGCCCCAGCATTTT. It translates to CASTTDQSRYQPQHF.

The chain uses TRBV12-3 or TRBV12-4 and TRBJ1-1, with D uncertain. There are 12 residues in the CDR3. V gave up 5 bases and J gave up 1 base, with 5 bases separating them. CDR3 nucleotides: TGTGCCAGCAGTACACAGAACACTGAAGCTTTCTTT. It yields the protein CASSTQNTEAFF.

The chain joins TRBV6-6 to TRBJ2-7, with TRBD1 identical over 8 bases. The CDR3 is made up of 12 amino acids. V lost 2 bases to trimming and J lost 9 bases; unmatched junction nucleotides: 3. From germline, CDR1 is MNHNY and CDR2 SVGAGI (reference sequence). CDR3 in DNA: TGTGCCAGCAGTTACGGACAGGGACGGCAGTACTTC. Translating gives CASSYGQGRQYF.

This chain uses TRBV6-2 or TRBV6-3 with TRBJ2-1, with 12 bases aligning to TRBD2. The CDR3 spans 16 residues. The germline gives CDR1 MNHEY, CDR2 SVGEGT. The V gene end was trimmed by 5 bases and the J gene end by 8 bases; junction bases not matched to a gene: 10. The CDR3 reads CASSLNPGLAGDEQFF. As DNA, the CDR3 is TGTGCCAGCAGTCTGAACCCGGGACTAGCGGGCGATGAGCAGTTCTTC.

A few counts support this clonotype. The chain links TRBV12-3 or TRBV12-4 to TRBJ2-1, with D hard to call. The V gene lost 6 bases and the J gene lost 6 bases, with 15 bases spanning the gap. This CDR3 comprises 14 residues. CDR3 protein: CASSPNQVLNEQFF. The CDR3 DNA is TGTGCCAGCAGCCCCAACCAAGTTCTCAATGAGCAGTTCTTC.

On this clonotype: No conserved phenylalanine or tryptophan ends this CDR3, so it is likely a read error. The rearrangement links TRBV15 to TRBJ1-1, with a tentative D call TRBD1 (5 bases). Looked up from germline, CDR1 is LNHNV and CDR2 is YYDKDF (reference sequence). Trimming removed 3 bases at V and 4 bases at J, with 18 bases between. The CDR3 consists of 16 residues. This CDR3 reads CATSRAPLRDGTEAFS. CDR3 sequence (DNA): TGTGCCACCAGCAGGGCCCCCCTCAGGGATGGCACTGAAGCTTTCTCT.

The V gene is TRBV12-3 or TRBV12-4, the J gene TRBJ1-2, with D unclear. Trimming removed 5 bases at V and 4 bases at J, with 17 bases between. The CDR3 runs 15 residues. The CDR3 DNA is TGTGCCAGCAGTATGACTCCGGGATCATCCTATGGCTACACCTTC. This codes for CASSMTPGSSYGYTF.

This clonotype was counted once. J is TRBJ2-3 and V is TRBV3-1; 12 bases are shared with TRBD2. This CDR3 is 18 amino acids long. Per germline, CDR1 LGHDT and CDR2 YNNKEL (reference sequence). V dropped 1 base and J dropped 5; count of bases not matched to a gene: 10. The CDR3 DNA reads TGTGCCAGCAGCCAAGGGCGACTAGCGGGGGATGCTGGAGATACGCAGTATTTT. Encoded protein: CASSQGRLAGDAGDTQYF.

The V and J genes are TRBV7-2 and TRBJ1-4; 7 bases fit TRBD1. This CDR3 has 16 amino acids. V trimming: 6 bases; J trimming: 7 bases; junction bases outside the gene matches: 14. Germline-derived CDR1 and CDR2 are SGHTA and FQGNSA. The CDR3 here is CASSPGQPPRGEKLFF. The CDR3 nucleotides are TGTGCCAGCAGTCCGGGACAGCCCCCTCGGGGTGAAAAACTGTTTTTT.

This clonotype turned up a few times. The chain has TRBV5-1 and TRBJ2-1; 8 bases align to TRBD1. Trimming took 6 bases from V and 2 from J; bases not matched to a gene: 7. From germline, CDR1 is SGHRS and CDR2 YFSETQ. CDR3 length equals 15 residues. The CDR3 DNA reads as TGCGCCAGCACCTTTGGACAGGGCCCCTACAATGAGCAGTTCTTC. Translated: CASTFGQGPYNEQFF.

On this clonotype itself: The junction shows a germline mismatch at one end, possibly a read error. The chain uses TRBV5-1 and TRBJ2-3; TRBD2 matches 10 bases. The CDR3 is 13 residues long. In germline, CDR1 is SGHRS, CDR2 YFSETQ. The DNA for the CDR3 is TGCGCCAGCAGCCACACCTTAGCGGGGGGTCCCCTTTTT. Translating gives CASSHTLAGGPLF.